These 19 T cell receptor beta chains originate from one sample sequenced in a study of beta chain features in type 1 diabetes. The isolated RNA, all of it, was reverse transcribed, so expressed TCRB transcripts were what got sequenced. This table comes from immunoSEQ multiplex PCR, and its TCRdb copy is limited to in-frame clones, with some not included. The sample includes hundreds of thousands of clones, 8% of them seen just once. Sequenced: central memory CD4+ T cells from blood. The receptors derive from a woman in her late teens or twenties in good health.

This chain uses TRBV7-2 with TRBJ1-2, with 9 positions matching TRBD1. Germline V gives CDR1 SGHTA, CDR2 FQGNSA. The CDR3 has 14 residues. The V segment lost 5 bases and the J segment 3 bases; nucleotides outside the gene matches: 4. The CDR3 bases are TGTGCCAGCAGCCCGACAGGGGGAGACTATGGCTACACCTTC. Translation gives CASSPTGGDYGYTF.

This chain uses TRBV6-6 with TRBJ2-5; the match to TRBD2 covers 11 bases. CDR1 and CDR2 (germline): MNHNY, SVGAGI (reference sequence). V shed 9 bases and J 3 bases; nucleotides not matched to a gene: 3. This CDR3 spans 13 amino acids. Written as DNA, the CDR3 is TGTGCCAGTACTAGCGGGAGCGAAGAGACCCAGTACTTC. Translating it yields CASTSGSEETQYF.

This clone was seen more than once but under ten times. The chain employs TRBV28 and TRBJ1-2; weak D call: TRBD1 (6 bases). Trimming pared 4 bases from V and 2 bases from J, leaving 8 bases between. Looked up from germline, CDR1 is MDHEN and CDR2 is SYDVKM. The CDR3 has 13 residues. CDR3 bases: TGTGCCAGCAGTTGGACAGACAACTATGGCTACACCTTC. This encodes CASSWTDNYGYTF.

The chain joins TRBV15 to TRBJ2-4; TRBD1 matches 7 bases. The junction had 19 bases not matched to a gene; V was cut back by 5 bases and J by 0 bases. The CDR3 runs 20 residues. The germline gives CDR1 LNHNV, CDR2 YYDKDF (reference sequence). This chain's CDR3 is CATSGDSPAGFAVAKNIQYF. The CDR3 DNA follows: TGTGCCACCAGCGGGGACAGTCCTGCAGGGTTTGCCGTAGCCAAAAACATTCAGTACTTC.

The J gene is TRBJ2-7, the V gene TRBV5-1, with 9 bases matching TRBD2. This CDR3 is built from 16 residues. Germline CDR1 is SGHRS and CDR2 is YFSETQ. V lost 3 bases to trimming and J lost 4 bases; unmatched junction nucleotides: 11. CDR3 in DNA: TGCGCCAGCAGCTCGAAGGGGGTAGCGGGAGCGTACGAGCAGTACTTC. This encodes CASSSKGVAGAYEQYF.

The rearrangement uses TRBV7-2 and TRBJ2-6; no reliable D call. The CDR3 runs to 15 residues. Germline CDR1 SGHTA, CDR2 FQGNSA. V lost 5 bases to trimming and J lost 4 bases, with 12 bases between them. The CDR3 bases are TGTGCCAGCAGCAAAGACTCGTCCGGGGCCAACGTCCTGACTTTC. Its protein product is CASSKDSSGANVLTF.

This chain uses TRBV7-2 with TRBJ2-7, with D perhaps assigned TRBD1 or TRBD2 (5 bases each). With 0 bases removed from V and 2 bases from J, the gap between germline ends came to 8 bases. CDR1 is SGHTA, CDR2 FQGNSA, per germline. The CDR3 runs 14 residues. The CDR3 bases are TGTGCCAGCAGCTTAGCGGGACGACCCTACGAGCAGTACTTC. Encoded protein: CASSLAGRPYEQYF.

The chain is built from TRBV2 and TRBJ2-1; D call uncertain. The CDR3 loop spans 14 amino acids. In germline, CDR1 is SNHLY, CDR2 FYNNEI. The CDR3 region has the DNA TGTGGTCGAGCGCAGCCTCAGTTTATCAATGAGCAGTTCTTC. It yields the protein CGRAQPQFINEQFF.

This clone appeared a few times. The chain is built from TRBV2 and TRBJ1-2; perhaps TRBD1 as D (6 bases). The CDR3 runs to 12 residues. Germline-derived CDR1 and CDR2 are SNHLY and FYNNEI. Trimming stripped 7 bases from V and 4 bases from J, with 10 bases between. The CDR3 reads CASMGGSYGYTF. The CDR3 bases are TGTGCCAGCATGGGGGGCAGCTATGGCTACACCTTC.

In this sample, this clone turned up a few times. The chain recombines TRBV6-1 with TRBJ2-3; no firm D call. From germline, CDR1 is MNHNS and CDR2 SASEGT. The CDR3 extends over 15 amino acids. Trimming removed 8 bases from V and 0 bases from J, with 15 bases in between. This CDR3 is CASRFSRASTDTQYF. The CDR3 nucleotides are TGTGCCAGCCGATTTAGCCGTGCTAGCACAGATACGCAGTATTTT.

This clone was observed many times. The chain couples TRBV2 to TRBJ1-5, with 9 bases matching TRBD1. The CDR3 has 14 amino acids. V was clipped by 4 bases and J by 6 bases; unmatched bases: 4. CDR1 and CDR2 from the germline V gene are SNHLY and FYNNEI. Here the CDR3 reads CASSVGQGGQPQHF. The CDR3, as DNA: TGTGCCAGCAGTGTGGGACAGGGCGGTCAGCCCCAGCATTTT.

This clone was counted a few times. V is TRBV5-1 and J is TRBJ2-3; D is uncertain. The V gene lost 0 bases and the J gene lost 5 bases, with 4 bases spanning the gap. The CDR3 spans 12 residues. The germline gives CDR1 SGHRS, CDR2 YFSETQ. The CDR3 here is CASSLDLDTQYF. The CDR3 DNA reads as TGCGCCAGCAGCTTGGATCTAGATACGCAGTATTTT.

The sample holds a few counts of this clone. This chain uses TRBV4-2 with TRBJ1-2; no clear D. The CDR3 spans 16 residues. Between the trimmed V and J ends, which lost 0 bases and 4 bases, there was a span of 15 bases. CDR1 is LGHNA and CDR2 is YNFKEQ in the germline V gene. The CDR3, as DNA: TGTGCCAGCAGCCAAGAGTCGTACAGCTCCGGCTATGGCTACACCTTC. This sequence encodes CASSQESYSSGYGYTF.

For the CDR3, the DNA is TGTGCCAGCAGCTCAAACCCACGTTCGGGGACCGGGGAGCTGTTTTTT. This translates into CASSSNPRSGTGELFF. V is TRBV13 and J is TRBJ2-2, with D maybe TRBD2 (5 bases). The CDR3 has 16 residues. The V end was cut by 4 bases, the J end by 5 bases, with 17 bases between. Germline-derived CDR1 and CDR2 are PRHDT and FYEKMQ (reference sequence). Based on the CDR3 plus reference TRBV13 and TRBJ2-2, the full variable domain is AAGVIQSPRHLIKEKRETATLKCYPIPRHDTVYWYQQGPGQDPQFLISFYEKMQSDKGSIPDRFSAQQFSDYHSELNMSSLELGDSALYFCASSSNPRSGTGELFFGEGSRLTVL.

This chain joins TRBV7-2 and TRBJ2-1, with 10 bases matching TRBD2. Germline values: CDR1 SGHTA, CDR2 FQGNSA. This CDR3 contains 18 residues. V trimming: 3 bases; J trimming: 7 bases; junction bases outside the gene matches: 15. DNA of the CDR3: TGTGCCAGCAGCTTTGATTGGTCTAGCGGGAGTCTTCGGAATGAGCAGTTCTTC. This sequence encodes CASSFDWSSGSLRNEQFF.

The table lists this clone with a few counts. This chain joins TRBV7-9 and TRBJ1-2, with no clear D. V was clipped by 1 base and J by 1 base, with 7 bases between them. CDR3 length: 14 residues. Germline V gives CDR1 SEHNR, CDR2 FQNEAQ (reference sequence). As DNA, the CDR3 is TGTGCCAGCAGCTTAGGTGCCGGTAACTATGGCTACACCTTC. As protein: CASSLGAGNYGYTF.

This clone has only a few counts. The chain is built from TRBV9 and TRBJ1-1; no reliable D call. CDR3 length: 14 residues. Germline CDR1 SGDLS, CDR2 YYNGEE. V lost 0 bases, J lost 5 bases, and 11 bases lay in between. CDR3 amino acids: CASSVDGTGTEAFF. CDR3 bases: TGTGCCAGCAGCGTAGATGGTACGGGAACTGAAGCTTTCTTT.

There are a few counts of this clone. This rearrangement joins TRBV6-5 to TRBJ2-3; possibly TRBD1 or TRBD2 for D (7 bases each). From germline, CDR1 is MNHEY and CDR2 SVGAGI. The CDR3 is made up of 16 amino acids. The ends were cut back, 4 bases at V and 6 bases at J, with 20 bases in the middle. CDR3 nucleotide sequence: TGTGCCAGCAGTTCCCACCGACAGGGAGCGGGGGATACGCAGTATTTT. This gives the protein CASSSHRQGAGDTQYF.

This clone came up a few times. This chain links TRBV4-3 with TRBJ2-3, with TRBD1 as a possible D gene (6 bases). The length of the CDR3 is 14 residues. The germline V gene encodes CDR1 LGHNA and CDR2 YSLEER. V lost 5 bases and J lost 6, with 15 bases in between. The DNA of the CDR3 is TGCGCCAGCAGCTACTCCAGGGGACCGGATACGCAGTATTTT. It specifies CASSYSRGPDTQYF.